Detailed here is one TCR beta chain. Its antigen is currently unknown. Treatment of any kind had been given to no patient before thyroid surgery. CDR3 size: 14 residues. The V gene end was trimmed by 5 bases and the J gene end by 5 bases; junction bases not matched to a gene: 6. CDR1 is SNHLY, CDR2 FYNNEI, per germline. In the original workflow: CDR3 was compared across clinicopathological groups, and the resulting differences were used to build a distant-metastasis classifier for papillary thyroid cancer. TCRdb reprocessed the PCR reads using MiXCR. V and J calls and clone size were set by TCRdb, not the authors. The table shows approximately 21,000 clones, with around 18% occurring only once. This specimen comes from a study of metastatic and nonmetastatic thyroid tumors. Study information: For malignant and benign thyroid patients, tumor or nodule tissue and blood were the sources whose repertoires were compared. Study-wide findings and caveats: Significantly greater TCR beta diversity was reportedly found in malignant thyroid tumors than in benign nodules (in blood and tumor).

The genes are TRBV2 and TRBJ2-1; 7 bases match TRBD2. The clonotype originates from a male donor with papillary thyroid cancer or a benign thyroid nodule (not recorded which). Some clones in this sample may be carry-over from other donors' samples. The sample taken for sequencing was blood. In DNA, the CDR3 is TGTGCCAGCAGTCGGGAGGTTGGAGACAATGAGCAGTTCTTC. Amino acid sequence: CASSREVGDNEQFF. The full variable domain, completed using reference TRBV2 and TRBJ2-1, is EPEVTQTPSHQVTQMGQEVILRCVPISNHLYFYWYRQILGQKVEFLVSFYNNEISEKSEIFDDQFSVERPDGSNFTLKIRSTKLEDSAMYFCASSREVGDNEQFFGPGTRLTVL.